The 14 T cell receptor beta chains reported below all come from one sample, sequenced in a study of cytomegalovirus exposure and HLA in healthy donors. Researchers ran the PCR with 60 Vbeta and 13 Jbeta primers. Sequenced by immunoSEQ multiplex PCR; TCRdb stores in-frame clones only, minus some. The sample has around 120,000 clones; 70% to 80% are singletons. The specimen was PBMCs. Receptors originate from a woman in her forties in good health and CMV-seropositive.

The chain links TRBV5-1 to TRBJ1-2; the match to TRBD1 covers 10 bases. Germline V CDR1 and CDR2: SGHRS, YFSETQ. The CDR3 runs to 15 residues. V trimming: 4 bases; J trimming: 6 bases; junction bases outside the gene matches: 9. In nucleotides, the CDR3 is TGCGCCAGCAGCCCGCCCGGGACAGGGGTCCATGGCTACACCTTC. This sequence encodes CASSPPGTGVHGYTF. The variable domain in full, with the rest retrieved from reference TRBV5-1 and TRBJ1-2, is KAGVTQTPRYLIKTRGQQVTLSCSPISGHRSVSWYQQTPGQGLQFLFEYFSETQRNKGNFPGRFSGRQFSNSRSEMNVSTLELGDSALYLCASSPPGTGVHGYTFGSGTRLTVV.

The V and J genes are TRBV29-1 and TRBJ2-1, with 8 bases matching TRBD2. The J segment lost 9 bases and the V segment lost 8 bases, leaving 15 bases of the junction unmatched. In germline, CDR1 is SQVTM, CDR2 ANQGSEA. CDR3 length: 14 residues. The CDR3 region has the DNA TGCAGCTCCCGGGAGGGGGACCCGAGTGCTGAGCAGTTCTTC. The encoded protein is CSSREGDPSAEQFF.

The chain has TRBV6-4 and TRBJ1-1, with a tentative D call TRBD1 (6 bases). V dropped 6 bases and J dropped 4 bases, with 18 bases sitting between them. The CDR3 contains 15 residues. Germline CDR1 and CDR2: MRHNA and SNTAGT. The CDR3, as DNA: TGTGCCAGCAGCGAAGAAACAGGGTTCGGCACTGAAGCTTTCTTT. Translating it yields CASSEETGFGTEAFF.

The V and J genes are TRBV5-3 and TRBJ2-5; D might be TRBD1 (7 bases). TRBV5-3 is an ORF; its function is uncertain. The CDR3 has 16 residues. V lost 0 bases, J lost 3 bases, and 15 bases lay in between. The CDR3 is CARSLGGGQEEETQYF. The CDR3 bases are TGTGCCAGAAGCTTGGGGGGAGGACAGGAGGAAGAGACCCAGTACTTC.

This sequence joins TRBV4-2 and TRBJ1-5; weak D call: TRBD1 (5 bases). Germline V gene lookup returns CDR1 LGHNA and CDR2 YNFKEQ. The CDR3 is made up of 18 amino acids. V was cut by 4 bases and J by 2 bases, with 21 bases left in between. The CDR3 sequence is CASSLRGGPGEGNQPQHF. The CDR3, as DNA: TGTGCCAGCAGCCTTAGGGGCGGCCCCGGGGAGGGCAATCAGCCCCAGCATTTT.

V and J are TRBV14 and TRBJ1-4; 7 bases match TRBD1. The J segment lost 0 bases and the V segment lost 3 bases, leaving 16 bases of the junction unmatched. The CDR3 loop spans 20 amino acids. Germline V gives CDR1 SGHDN, CDR2 FVKESK. The DNA for the CDR3 is TGTGCCAGCAGCCAGTCGGGTCGTCAGGACAGGTACGCAACTAATGAAAAACTGTTTTTT. Translation gives CASSQSGRQDRYATNEKLFF. The entire variable domain, with the rest obtained from reference TRBV14 and TRBJ1-4, is as follows: EAGVTQFPSHSVIEKGQTVTLRCDPISGHDNLYWYRRVMGKEIKFLLHFVKESKQDESGMPNNRFLAERTGGTYSTLKVQPAELEDSGVYFCASSQSGRQDRYATNEKLFFGSGTQLSVL.

With regard to this clone: A read error may account for a junction end that differs from germline. The CDR3 is CAASVTSYETQYF. In DNA form, the CDR3 reads TGTGCCGCCAGCGTCACTAGTTATGAGACCCAGTACTTC. The chain recombines TRBV15 with TRBJ2-5; the D gene is possibly TRBD2 (5 bases). Per the germline V gene, CDR1 is LNHNV and CDR2 is YYDKDF (reference sequence). This CDR3 is built from 13 residues. The complete variable domain, with remaining parts taken from reference TRBV15 and TRBJ2-5, reads DAMVIQNPRYQVTQFGKPVTLSCSQTLNHNVMYWYQQKSSQAPKLLFHYYDKDFNNEADTPDNFQSRRPNTSFCFLDIRSPGLGDTAMYLCAASVTSYETQYFGPGTRLLVL.

This clone appeared a few times. The chain is built from TRBV5-6 and TRBJ2-3, with D maybe TRBD2 (6 bases). V lost 2 bases to trimming and J lost 0 bases, with 16 bases between them. Per the germline V gene, CDR1 is SGHDT and CDR2 is YYEEEE. This CDR3 region has 17 residues. CDR3 in amino acids: CASSFTRGKTSTDTQYF. The CDR3, as DNA: TGTGCCAGCAGCTTTACACGGGGGAAAACTAGCACAGATACGCAGTATTTT.

The chain carries TRBV19 and TRBJ2-5; 11 positions match TRBD2. This CDR3 is 15 amino acids long. V was clipped by 7 bases and J by 3 bases; unmatched bases: 7. Germline CDR1 reads LNHDA; CDR2 reads SQIVND (reference sequence). The CDR3 DNA reads as TGTGCCAGTAATGCGCCGGGACTAGCGGAAGAGACCCAGTACTTC. This translates into CASNAPGLAEETQYF.

The chain employs TRBV19 and TRBJ1-4; 7 positions agree with TRBD1. This CDR3 has 15 amino acids. Trimming at V came to 5 bases and at J to 8 bases, leaving 11 bases not matched to a gene. Germline CDR1 reads LNHDA; CDR2 reads SQIVND (reference sequence). The CDR3 loop reads CASSPGNRGNEKLFF. The CDR3 DNA reads as TGTGCCAGTAGTCCGGGGAACAGGGGTAACGAAAAACTGTTTTTT.

The chain couples TRBV18 to TRBJ1-1; D is unresolved. The CDR3 has 16 residues. The V gene's germline CDR1 is KGHSH and CDR2 LQKENI. Trimming left V 1 base short and J 2 bases short, with 14 bases between. CDR3 sequence: CASSPRGSPRNTEAFF. In DNA, the CDR3 is TGTGCCAGCTCACCACGAGGTAGCCCGAGAAACACTGAAGCTTTCTTT.

The rearrangement links TRBV10-1 to TRBJ1-1; 10 nucleotides line up with TRBD1. Germline V gene data show CDR1 as WNHNN and CDR2 as SYGVQD (reference sequence). Losses at the gene ends were 4 bases for V and 5 bases for J; bases not matched to a gene: 4. The CDR3 extends over 14 amino acids. CDR3 loop: CASSVGTGVTEAFF. The DNA of the CDR3 is TGCGCCAGCAGTGTGGGGACAGGGGTAACTGAAGCTTTCTTT.

This chain links TRBV18 with TRBJ2-1, with 11 nucleotides matching TRBD2. The CDR3 runs to 17 residues. Germline V gene data show CDR1 as KGHSH and CDR2 as LQKENI. Trimming at V came to 1 base and at J to 4 bases, leaving 6 bases not matched to a gene. The CDR3 DNA follows: TGTGCCAGCTCACCACGGGTCCTAGCGGGGGGTTACAATGAGCAGTTCTTC. This translates into CASSPRVLAGGYNEQFF. The full variable domain, its missing parts supplied by reference TRBV18 and TRBJ2-1, is NAGVMQNPRHLVRRRGQEARLRCSPMKGHSHVYWYRQLPEEGLKFMVYLQKENIIDESGMPKERFSAEFPKEGPSILRIQQVVRGDSAAYFCASSPRVLAGGYNEQFFGPGTRLTVL.

The chain couples TRBV11-2 to TRBJ2-1; 9 bases are a match to TRBD2. This CDR3 contains 17 residues. Germline CDR1 reads SGHAT; CDR2 reads FQNNGV. Trimming at V came to 1 base and at J to 0 bases, leaving 4 bases not matched to a gene. In DNA form, the CDR3 reads TGTGCCAGCAGCTTAGGCGGGAGGGCCAGCTCCTACAATGAGCAGTTCTTC. Protein sequence: CASSLGGRASSYNEQFF. The entire variable domain, with the rest obtained from reference TRBV11-2 and TRBJ2-1, is as follows: EAGVAQSPRYKIIEKRQSVAFWCNPISGHATLYWYQQILGQGPKLLIQFQNNGVVDDSQLPKDRFSAERLKGVDSTLKIQPAKLEDSAVYLCASSLGGRASSYNEQFFGPGTRLTVL.